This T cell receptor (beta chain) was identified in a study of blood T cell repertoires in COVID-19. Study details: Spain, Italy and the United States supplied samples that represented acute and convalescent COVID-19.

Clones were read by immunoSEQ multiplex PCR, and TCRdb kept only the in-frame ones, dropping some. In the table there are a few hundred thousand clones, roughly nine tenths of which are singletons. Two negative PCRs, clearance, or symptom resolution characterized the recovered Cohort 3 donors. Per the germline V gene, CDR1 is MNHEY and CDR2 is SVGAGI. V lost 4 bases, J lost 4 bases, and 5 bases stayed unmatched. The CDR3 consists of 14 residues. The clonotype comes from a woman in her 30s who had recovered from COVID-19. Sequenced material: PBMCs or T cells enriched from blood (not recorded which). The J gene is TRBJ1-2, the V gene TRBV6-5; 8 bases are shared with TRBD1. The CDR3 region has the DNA TGTGCCAGCAGTTCCAGGGGGCCGGGCTATGGCTACACCTTC. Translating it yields CASSSRGPGYGYTF.